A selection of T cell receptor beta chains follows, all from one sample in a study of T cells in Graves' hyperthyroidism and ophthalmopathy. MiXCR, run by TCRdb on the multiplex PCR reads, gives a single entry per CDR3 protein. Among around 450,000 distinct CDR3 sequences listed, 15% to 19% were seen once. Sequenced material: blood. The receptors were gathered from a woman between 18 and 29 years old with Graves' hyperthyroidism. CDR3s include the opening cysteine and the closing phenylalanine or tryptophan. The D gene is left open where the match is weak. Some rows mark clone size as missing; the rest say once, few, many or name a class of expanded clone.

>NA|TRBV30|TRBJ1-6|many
CAWAPQEGALHF
TGTGCCTGGGCACCTCAGGAGGGTGCCCTCCACTTT
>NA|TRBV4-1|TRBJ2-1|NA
CASSQYRDWAYNEQFF
TGCGCCAGCAGCCAGTACCGGGACTGGGCCTACAATGAGCAGTTCTTC
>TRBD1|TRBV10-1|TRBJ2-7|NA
CASSESTQGPYEQYF
TGCGCCAGCAGTGAGTCGACACAGGGGCCCTACGAGCAGTACTTC
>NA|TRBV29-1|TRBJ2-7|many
CSVRTSYSYEQYF
TGCAGCGTTCGGACCTCCTACAGCTACGAGCAGTACTTC
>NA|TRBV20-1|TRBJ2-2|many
CSAAGPANTGELFF
TGCAGTGCCGCAGGACCCGCTAACACCGGGGAGCTGTTTTTT
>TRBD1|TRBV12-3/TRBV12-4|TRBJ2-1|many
CASSSGQVKFF
TGTGCCAGCAGTTCGGGACAGGTGAAGTTCTTC
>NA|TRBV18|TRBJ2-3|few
CASSPRSGGLTDTQYF
TGTGCCAGCTCACCACGATCGGGGGGCTTGACAGATACGCAGTATTTT
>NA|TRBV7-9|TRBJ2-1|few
CASSPRQSIEQFF
TGTGCCAGCAGCCCCCGGCAGTCCATTGAGCAGTTCTTC
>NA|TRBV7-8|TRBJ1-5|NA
CASSPLALGSYSNQPQHF
TGTGCCAGCTCACCATTGGCTTTAGGGTCGTATAGCAATCAGCCCCAGCATTTT
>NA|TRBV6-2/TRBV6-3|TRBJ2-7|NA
CASSYEKGDYEQYF
TGTGCCAGCAGTTACGAAAAAGGGGACTACGAGCAGTACTTC
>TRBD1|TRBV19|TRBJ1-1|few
CASSKGQNFMNTEAFF
TGTGCCAGTAGTAAGGGACAGAACTTCATGAACACTGAAGCTTTCTTT
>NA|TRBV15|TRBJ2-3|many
CATSRDRETDTQYF
TGTGCCACCAGCAGAGACAGGGAAACAGATACGCAGTATTTT
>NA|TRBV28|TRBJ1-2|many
CASSRRGRPYGYTF
TGTGCCAGCAGCCGCAGGGGACGCCCCTATGGCTACACCTTC
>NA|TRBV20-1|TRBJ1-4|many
CSAPKREKLFF
TGCAGTGCCCCGAAAAGGGAAAAACTGTTTTTT
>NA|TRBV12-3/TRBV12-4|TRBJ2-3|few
CASSFSIGGPGGDTQYF
TGTGCCAGCAGTTTTTCGATAGGCGGCCCGGGTGGAGATACGCAGTATTTT
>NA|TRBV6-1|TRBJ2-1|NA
CASSETLGRDEQFF
TGTGCCAGCAGTGAAACGCTGGGGCGGGATGAGCAGTTCTTC
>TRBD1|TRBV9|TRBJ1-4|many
CASSPRQGKDEKLFF
TGTGCCAGCAGCCCCAGACAGGGTAAAGATGAAAAACTGTTTTTT
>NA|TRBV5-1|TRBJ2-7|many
CASSLAPGDYEQYF
TGCGCCAGCAGCTTGGCTCCGGGGGACTACGAGCAGTACTTC
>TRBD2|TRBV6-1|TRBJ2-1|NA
CASNPRTSGAYNEQFF
TGTGCCAGCAATCCTCGGACTAGCGGGGCCTACAATGAGCAGTTCTTC
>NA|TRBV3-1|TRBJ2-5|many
CASSQDPGAQETQYF
TGTGCCAGCAGCCAAGATCCAGGGGCCCAAGAGACCCAGTACTTC
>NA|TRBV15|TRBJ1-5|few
CATSRDQGRGNQPQHF
TGTGCCACCAGCAGAGATCAGGGGAGGGGCAATCAGCCCCAGCATTTT
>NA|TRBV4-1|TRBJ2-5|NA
CASSQEGGDGTQYF
TGCGCCAGCAGCCAAGAAGGCGGAGATGGGACCCAGTACTTC
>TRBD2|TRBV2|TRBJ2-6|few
CASSRLAGGTGANVLTF
TGTGCCAGCAGTCGACTAGCGGGGGGGACTGGGGCCAACGTCCTGACTTTC